These T cell receptor beta chains were read from a single sample in a study of blood T cells in healthy people across ages. MiXCR, run by TCRdb on the 5' RACE reads, gives a single entry per CDR3 protein. The table shows about 800,000 distinct CDR3 sequences, with 58% occurring only once. The source material was blood. The receptor set was obtained from a man aged 30 to 39 in good health. Both conserved end residues are part of each CDR3. Each record gives: V gene, J gene, D gene, clone size, CDR3 DNA, CDR3 protein. D genes are given only for firm matches. For some rows the clone size is stated as once, few or many, or as a class when expanded; others skip it.

v_gene: TRBV7-9
j_gene: TRBJ1-6
d_gene: NA
abundance: few
CDR3nt: TGTGCCAGCAGCTTAGTTTCGGGGACTTCACCCCTCCACTTT
CDR3aa: CASSLVSGTSPLHF

v_gene: TRBV6-6
j_gene: TRBJ2-7
d_gene: NA
abundance: NA
CDR3nt: TGTGCCAGCAGTCCGACGGTAAGCTCCTACGAGCAGTACTTC
CDR3aa: CASSPTVSSYEQYF

v_gene: TRBV7-2
j_gene: TRBJ1-5
d_gene: NA
abundance: NA
CDR3nt: TGTGCCAGCAGCTTTCACGGGTCGGGGGGACAGCCCCAGCATTTT
CDR3aa: CASSFHGSGGQPQHF

v_gene: TRBV20-1
j_gene: TRBJ2-3
d_gene: NA
abundance: NA
CDR3nt: TGCAGTGCTAGGCCTAACACAGATACGCAGTATTTT
CDR3aa: CSARPNTDTQYF

v_gene: TRBV7-2
j_gene: TRBJ2-5
d_gene: TRBD2
abundance: NA
CDR3nt: TGTGCCAGCAGCCTGACTAGCGACGAGACCCAGTACTTC
CDR3aa: CASSLTSDETQYF

v_gene: TRBV7-9
j_gene: TRBJ1-2
d_gene: NA
abundance: once
CDR3nt: TGTGCCAGCAGCTTACGTCCGTCTACTACTGGCTACACCTTC
CDR3aa: CASSLRPSTTGYTF

v_gene: TRBV4-2
j_gene: TRBJ2-6
d_gene: TRBD1
abundance: few
CDR3nt: TGTGCCAGCAGCCGAGAGACAGGGATCAGAGGGGCCAACGTCCTGACTTTC
CDR3aa: CASSRETGIRGANVLTF

v_gene: TRBV28
j_gene: TRBJ1-2
d_gene: TRBD1
abundance: NA
CDR3nt: TGTGCCAGCAGTTTAAACCTCCAGGGGACAGCTAACTATGGCTACACCTTC
CDR3aa: CASSLNLQGTANYGYTF

v_gene: TRBV20-1
j_gene: TRBJ2-7
d_gene: NA
abundance: NA
CDR3nt: TGCAGTGCTAGAGATCAACGGTGGCAGGTCTACGAGCAGTACTTC
CDR3aa: CSARDQRWQVYEQYF

v_gene: TRBV5-1
j_gene: TRBJ2-7
d_gene: NA
abundance: once
CDR3nt: TGCGCCAGCAGCCCTCCGACTAGTCCCGACGAGCAGTACTTC
CDR3aa: CASSPPTSPDEQYF

v_gene: TRBV7-2
j_gene: TRBJ2-5
d_gene: NA
abundance: NA
CDR3nt: TGTGCCAGCAGCTTCCAACAGAGCCAAGAGACCCAGTACTTC
CDR3aa: CASSFQQSQETQYF

v_gene: TRBV10-3
j_gene: TRBJ1-1
d_gene: NA
abundance: NA
CDR3nt: TGTGCCATCAGTGACCGGGGGGGCAGGGAGCGGACTGAAGCTTTCTTT
CDR3aa: CAISDRGGRERTEAFF

v_gene: TRBV20-1
j_gene: TRBJ2-5
d_gene: TRBD2
abundance: NA
CDR3nt: TGCAGTGCTAGAGATTTAGCGGGAGTGCTGGAGACCCAGTACTTC
CDR3aa: CSARDLAGVLETQYF

v_gene: TRBV4-2
j_gene: TRBJ2-5
d_gene: NA
abundance: NA
CDR3nt: NA
CDR3aa: CASSQVGGGIGSNEQNF

v_gene: TRBV7-2
j_gene: TRBJ2-5
d_gene: NA
abundance: few
CDR3nt: TGTGCCAGCAGCTTCACCGGGACTTTACAAGAGACCCAGTACTTC
CDR3aa: CASSFTGTLQETQYF

v_gene: TRBV12-3/TRBV12-4
j_gene: TRBJ2-3
d_gene: TRBD2
abundance: NA
CDR3nt: TGTGCCAGCAGTTTCGGGGGGACCGGAGATGTGGAGTATTTT
CDR3aa: CASSFGGTGDVEYF

v_gene: TRBV20-1
j_gene: TRBJ2-5
d_gene: NA
abundance: NA
CDR3nt: TGCAGTGCGAGACTAGTAGTGGAGACCCAGTACTTC
CDR3aa: CSARLVVETQYF

v_gene: TRBV29-1
j_gene: TRBJ1-2
d_gene: TRBD1
abundance: few
CDR3nt: TGCAGCGTTGGCGCCGGACAGGACTATGGCTACACCTTC
CDR3aa: CSVGAGQDYGYTF

v_gene: TRBV7-2
j_gene: TRBJ2-5
d_gene: NA
abundance: NA
CDR3nt: TGTGCCAGCAGCGCCTCTAGCTGGGGGGAGACCCAGTACTTC
CDR3aa: CASSASSWGETQYF

v_gene: TRBV15
j_gene: TRBJ2-4
d_gene: NA
abundance: NA
CDR3nt: TGTGCCACCAGCGGCGGACAGGCGGGGGTGAACATTCAGTACTTC
CDR3aa: CATSGGQAGVNIQYF

v_gene: TRBV6-5
j_gene: TRBJ2-7
d_gene: TRBD1
abundance: NA
CDR3nt: TGTGCCAGCAGTGCCGGGACAGGGTACGAGCAGTACTTC
CDR3aa: CASSAGTGYEQYF

v_gene: TRBV12-3/TRBV12-4
j_gene: TRBJ1-4
d_gene: TRBD1
abundance: NA
CDR3nt: TGTGCCAGCAGTAGGGACAGAACTAATGAAAAACTGTTTTTT
CDR3aa: CASSRDRTNEKLFF

v_gene: TRBV6-5
j_gene: TRBJ1-2
d_gene: NA
abundance: few
CDR3nt: TGTGCCAGCAGTTACAATCGGGGGGAGGCTAACTATGGCTACACCTTC
CDR3aa: CASSYNRGEANYGYTF

v_gene: TRBV7-2
j_gene: TRBJ2-3
d_gene: TRBD2
abundance: NA
CDR3nt: TGTGCCAGCAGCTCCCCCGTAATAGCGGGAGTTTACGATACGCAGTATTTT
CDR3aa: CASSSPVIAGVYDTQYF

v_gene: TRBV20-1
j_gene: TRBJ2-7
d_gene: NA
abundance: few
CDR3nt: TGCAGTGCTAGAGGTGTGCAGTCGGGCTACGAGCAGTACTTC
CDR3aa: CSARGVQSGYEQYF

v_gene: TRBV7-6
j_gene: TRBJ1-6
d_gene: NA
abundance: NA
CDR3nt: TGTGCCAGCAGAGAAGGGGACGGCGGTTCACCCCTCCACTTT
CDR3aa: CASREGDGGSPLHF

v_gene: TRBV9
j_gene: TRBJ2-1
d_gene: NA
abundance: few
CDR3nt: TGTGCCAGCAGCGCCGTCCGGCTAGGCGCCTACAATGAGCAGTTCTTC
CDR3aa: CASSAVRLGAYNEQFF

v_gene: TRBV28
j_gene: TRBJ2-1
d_gene: TRBD2
abundance: NA
CDR3nt: TGTGCCAGCAGTTTATGGGGACTAGCCGACAATGAGCAGTTCTTC
CDR3aa: CASSLWGLADNEQFF

v_gene: TRBV4-3
j_gene: TRBJ1-2
d_gene: NA
abundance: NA
CDR3nt: TGCGCCAGCAGCCAAGATCGTGCCGGGAATGGAGGCTACACCTTC
CDR3aa: CASSQDRAGNGGYTF